One and the same sample provided the 25 T cell receptor beta chains below, sequenced in a study of early T cells in non-severe SARS-CoV-2 infection. TCRdb ran MiXCR on the 5' RACE reads and lists one entry per CDR3 protein. The profile covers tens of thousands of distinct CDR3 sequences, with approximately 6% appearing a single time and 7.8% taken by the ten largest. Sequenced material: whole blood. The receptors derive from an adult who was a healthcare worker with PCR-confirmed SARS-CoV-2 infection or an uninfected control (not recorded which).

This clonotype was detected many times. This chain uses TRBV29-1 with TRBJ2-1, with 8 nucleotides matching TRBD2. After removal of 3 bases from V and 10 bases from J, the junction contained 14 bases not matched to a gene. The germline gives CDR1 SQVTM, CDR2 ANQGSEA. The CDR3 is made up of 15 amino acids. CDR3 residues: CSVDQWGSGTGEQFF. The CDR3 DNA follows: TGCAGCGTTGATCAATGGGGTAGCGGGACTGGAGAGCAGTTCTTC.

The chain employs TRBV4-1 and TRBJ1-5; 9 bases are a match to TRBD1. The V and J ends lost 1 base and 7 bases, in that order; junction bases with no gene match: 8. There are 16 residues in the CDR3. Germline assignment: CDR1 MGHRA and CDR2 YSYEKL. CDR3 residues: CASSQGTGQGKQPQHF. Here the CDR3 DNA reads TGCGCCAGCAGCCAAGGTACGGGACAGGGAAAGCAGCCCCAGCATTTT.

This clonotype has at least ten counts. The chain carries TRBV7-2 and TRBJ2-7, with TRBD2 identical over 12 bases. There are 15 residues in the CDR3. The trim removed 5 bases at V and 1 base at J, leaving 3 bases unmatched. Germline V gives CDR1 SGHTA, CDR2 FQGNSA. CDR3 sequence: CASSQGLAGSYEQYF. CDR3 in DNA: TGTGCCAGCAGCCAAGGACTAGCGGGGTCCTACGAGCAGTACTTC.

This clonotype was observed at least ten times. The chain links TRBV19 to TRBJ2-3; 9 bases align to TRBD1. The CDR3 extends over 15 amino acids. Germline CDR1 and CDR2: LNHDA and SQIVND (reference sequence). With V trimmed by 3 bases and J by 2 bases, 3 bases remained unmatched. The chain's CDR3 is CASSIGTGNTDTQYF. The CDR3, as DNA: TGTGCCAGTAGTATCGGGACAGGGAACACAGATACGCAGTATTTT.

This clonotype was recorded a few times. The gene calls are TRBV7-2 and TRBJ1-3; D perhaps matches TRBD1 (5 bases). This CDR3 comprises 16 residues. V lost 5 bases and J 4 bases, leaving 18 bases between the germline ends. Germline CDR1 reads SGHTA; CDR2 reads FQGNSA. The CDR3 DNA follows: TGTGCCAGCAGCCCCCAGATACAGGCGTTCGGAAACACCATATATTTT. Protein product: CASSPQIQAFGNTIYF.

In its sample, this clonotype was seen many times. V gene TRBV20-1 combines with J gene TRBJ1-1; D remains unclear. Looked up from germline, CDR1 is DFQATT and CDR2 is SNEGSKA (reference sequence). V shed 1 base and J shed 4 bases, with 4 bases lying between them. CDR3 length: 11 amino acids. CDR3 in amino acids: CSARVVTEAFF. CDR3 bases: TGCAGTGCTAGAGTGGTCACTGAAGCTTTCTTT.

This clonotype was detected only a few times. This chain connects TRBV5-1 to TRBJ2-1, with 10 bases that match TRBD2. After removal of 5 bases from V and 6 bases from J, the junction contained 11 bases not matched to a gene. Germline V gene data show CDR1 as SGHRS and CDR2 as YFSETQ. This CDR3 is 16 amino acids long. CDR3 sequence reads: CASRGRAGGSSNEQFF. In nucleotides, the CDR3 is TGCGCCAGCAGGGGAAGAGCGGGAGGGAGTTCCAATGAGCAGTTCTTC.

In this sample, this clonotype turned up many times. The chain uses TRBV20-1 and TRBJ2-3; TRBD2 agrees at 7 bases. V lost 6 bases, J lost 0 bases, and 6 bases stayed unmatched. Per germline, CDR1 DFQATT and CDR2 SNEGSKA (reference sequence). The CDR3 totals 14 residues. The CDR3 sequence is CSAPLSGSTDTQYF. CDR3 coding DNA: TGCAGTGCCCCACTTAGCGGGAGCACAGATACGCAGTATTTT.

This clonotype was seen repeatedly, ten times or more. V usage is TRBV11-2 and J usage is TRBJ2-7; D is possibly TRBD1 (6 bases). The length of the CDR3 is 14 residues. The ends were cut back, 4 bases at V and 1 base at J, with 11 bases in the middle. The germline gives CDR1 SGHAT, CDR2 FQNNGV. The CDR3 sequence is CASSSAGQSYEQYF. The CDR3 DNA is TGTGCCAGCAGCTCCGCCGGACAGTCCTACGAGCAGTACTTC.

J is TRBJ1-2 and V is TRBV30; D is unresolved. CDR1 is GTSNPN, CDR2 SVGIG, per germline (reference sequence). The V and J ends lost 4 bases and 2 bases respectively, with 11 bases between them. CDR3 length: 13 residues. CDR3 region: CAWTEVPNYGYTF. As DNA, the CDR3 is TGTGCCTGGACAGAAGTCCCGAACTATGGCTACACCTTC.

This clonotype has just a few counts. The chain joins TRBV12-3 or TRBV12-4 to TRBJ2-1; 10 bases match TRBD1. With 6 bases clipped from V and 4 bases from J, the junction kept 0 bases outside the gene matches. The CDR3 totals 13 residues. This CDR3 is CASRGQGYNEQFF. For the CDR3, the DNA is TGTGCCAGCAGGGGACAGGGGTACAATGAGCAGTTCTTC.

This clonotype has just a few counts. The chain couples TRBV7-9 to TRBJ2-7; D tentatively reads TRBD1 or TRBD2 (5 bases each). The CDR3 consists of 15 residues. V lost 5 bases and J 9 bases, leaving 23 bases between the germline ends. Germline-derived CDR1 and CDR2 are SEHNR and FQNEAQ (reference sequence). CDR3 sequence: CASSLAGTSPSGQYF. Written as DNA, the CDR3 is TGTGCCAGCAGCCTGGCCGGGACCTCTCCATCGGGGCAGTACTTC.

The sample holds a few counts of this clonotype. An end of the junction does not agree with germline; a read error may underlie this. The gene calls are TRBV18 and TRBJ2-3, with D uncertain. CDR3 length equals 17 residues. Germline CDR1 and CDR2: KGHSH and LQKENI. The CDR3 loop reads CVSSPQVVRATTDTQYF. DNA of the CDR3: TGTGTCAGCTCACCACAAGTGGTCCGGGCTACCACAGATACGCAGTATTTT.

This clonotype has a handful of counts. V gene TRBV28 combines with J gene TRBJ1-5, with TRBD1 as a possible D gene (6 bases). The CDR3 has 14 amino acids. Germline V CDR1 and CDR2: MDHEN, SYDVKM. The V end lost 8 bases, the J end lost 3 bases, and 14 bases lay between the germline ends. The CDR3 bases are TGTGCCAGCCTTGGGAGGGGGTACAATCAGCCCCAGCATTTT. Translated: CASLGRGYNQPQHF.

At least ten counts were recorded for this clonotype. The genes are TRBV7-9 and TRBJ1-1, with D hard to call. CDR3 length equals 15 residues. Trimming cost V 1 base and J 4 bases, with 13 bases left between them. Germline V gene lookup returns CDR1 SEHNR and CDR2 FQNEAQ (reference sequence). CDR3: CASSLGFGIGTEAFF. In DNA form, the CDR3 reads TGTGCCAGCAGCTTAGGATTTGGGATCGGCACTGAAGCTTTCTTT. The whole variable domain, remainder taken from reference TRBV7-9 and TRBJ1-1, is DTGVSQNPRHKITKRGQNVTFRCDPISEHNRLYWYRQTLGQGPEFLTYFQNEAQLEKSRLLSDRFSAERPKGSFSTLEIQRTEQGDSAMYLCASSLGFGIGTEAFFGQGTRLTVV.

At least ten counts were recorded for this clonotype. This chain joins TRBV2 and TRBJ2-7; D is perhaps TRBD1 (6 bases). V was trimmed by 1 base and J by 0 bases, leaving 13 bases between them. The length of the CDR3 is 16 residues. Germline loops: CDR1 SNHLY, CDR2 FYNNEI. The CDR3 region has the DNA TGTGCCAGCAGTGAAGTACCGGGACATATCTCCTACGAGCAGTACTTC. Amino acid sequence: CASSEVPGHISYEQYF.

This clonotype was seen repeatedly, ten times or more. The chain is built from TRBV10-3 and TRBJ2-3; TRBD2 might be the D (5 bases). The CDR3 covers 13 residues. Trimming removed 4 bases from V and 5 bases from J, with 10 bases in between. Germline values: CDR1 ENHRY, CDR2 SYGVKD. The CDR3 DNA reads as TGTGCCATCAGTGTGGCTAGCCAAGATACGCAGTATTTT. Its protein is CAISVASQDTQYF.

This clonotype was counted ten times or more. The chain uses TRBV29-1 and TRBJ1-4, with D perhaps matching TRBD1 (6 bases). The CDR3 runs 13 residues. The V end was cut by 5 bases, the J end by 5 bases, with 12 bases between. The germline V gene has CDR1 SQVTM and CDR2 ANQGSEA. CDR3 sequence (DNA): TGCAGCGTTTACAGGGTGGGGAATGAAAAACTGTTTTTT. Its protein is CSVYRVGNEKLFF.

This clonotype has just a few counts. The rearrangement links TRBV20-1 to TRBJ2-3; 8 bases map to TRBD1. Germline CDR1 DFQATT, CDR2 SNEGSKA (reference sequence). The CDR3 has 17 residues. Trimming removed 1 base from V and 0 bases from J; junction bases left unmatched: 9. CDR3 bases: TGCAGTGCTAGAGCTCCCCGGACAGGGCCTAGCACAGATACGCAGTATTTT. Amino acid sequence: CSARAPRTGPSTDTQYF.

The genes are TRBV6-1 and TRBJ1-2; no reliable D call. The germline V and J ends were trimmed by 5 bases and 0 bases, with 13 bases remaining between them. The CDR3 is 15 residues long. In germline, CDR1 is MNHNS, CDR2 SASEGT. The CDR3 is CASSLTEQANYGYTF. The CDR3 DNA reads TGTGCCAGCAGTCTCACAGAACAAGCTAACTATGGCTACACCTTC.

The gene calls are TRBV7-6 and TRBJ1-4, with D perhaps TRBD1 (5 bases). From germline, CDR1 is SGHVS and CDR2 FNYEAQ. Trimming removed 6 bases from V and 4 bases from J, with 12 bases in between. This CDR3 spans 14 amino acids. CDR3 region: CASSHRGSNEKLFF. The CDR3 DNA is TGTGCCAGCAGTCATAGGGGCAGTAATGAAAAACTGTTTTTT.

In this sample, this clonotype turned up a few times. V is TRBV18 and J is TRBJ1-1, with D unclear. Germline CDR1 KGHSH, CDR2 LQKENI. V was cut by 6 bases and J by 1 base, with 12 bases left in between. CDR3 length: 14 residues. CDR3 residues: CASSPTFTNTEAFF. The DNA for the CDR3 is TGTGCCAGCTCTCCCACTTTTACGAACACTGAAGCTTTCTTT.

Many counts were recorded for this clonotype. This chain joins TRBV2 and TRBJ1-2, with D uncertain. The CDR3 has 13 residues. V shed 7 bases and J shed 0 bases, with 9 bases lying between them. CDR1 is SNHLY, CDR2 FYNNEI, per germline. The CDR3 reads CASNLQANYGYTF. The CDR3 bases are TGTGCCAGCAACCTCCAGGCTAACTATGGCTACACCTTC.

There are a few counts of this clonotype. This chain joins TRBV7-2 and TRBJ2-7, with D unresolved. Germline-derived CDR1 and CDR2 are SGHTA and FQGNSA. V shed 1 base and J shed 2 bases, with 12 bases lying between them. This CDR3 contains 15 residues. The CDR3 DNA reads as TGTGCCAGCAGCTTAGTCGGCGGAACCACCTACGAGCAGTACTTC. Translated: CASSLVGGTTYEQYF.

V is TRBV7-2 and J is TRBJ1-1; unclear D gene. There are 14 residues in the CDR3. Trimming left V 2 bases short and J 0 bases short, with 7 bases between. CDR1 is SGHTA and CDR2 is FQGNSA in the germline V gene. The CDR3 sequence: CASSLITLNTEAFF. DNA of the CDR3: TGTGCCAGCAGCTTAATAACATTGAACACTGAAGCTTTCTTT.